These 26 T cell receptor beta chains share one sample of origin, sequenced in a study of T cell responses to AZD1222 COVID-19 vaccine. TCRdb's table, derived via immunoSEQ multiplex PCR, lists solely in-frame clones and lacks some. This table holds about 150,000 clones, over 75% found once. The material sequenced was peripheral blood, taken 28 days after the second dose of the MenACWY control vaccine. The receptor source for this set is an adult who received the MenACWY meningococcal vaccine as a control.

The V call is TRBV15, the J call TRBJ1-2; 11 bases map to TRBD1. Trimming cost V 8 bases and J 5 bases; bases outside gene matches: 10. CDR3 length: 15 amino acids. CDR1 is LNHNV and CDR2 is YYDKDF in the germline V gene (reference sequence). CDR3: CATLKDRGRGYGYTF. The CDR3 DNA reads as TGTGCCACCCTAAAGGACAGGGGGCGCGGATATGGCTACACCTTC.

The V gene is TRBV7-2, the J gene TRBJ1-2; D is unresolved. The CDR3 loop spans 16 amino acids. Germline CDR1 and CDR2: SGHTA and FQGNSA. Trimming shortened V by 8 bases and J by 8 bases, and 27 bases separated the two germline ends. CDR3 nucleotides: TGTGCCAGCCTGGGTAGCCCAACGGAGATGCCCGACGGCTACACCTTC. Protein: CASLGSPTEMPDGYTF.

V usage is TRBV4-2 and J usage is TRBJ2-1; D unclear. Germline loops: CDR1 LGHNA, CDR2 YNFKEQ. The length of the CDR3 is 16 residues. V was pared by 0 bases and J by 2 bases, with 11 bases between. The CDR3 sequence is CASSQETGGPYNEQFF. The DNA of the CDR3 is TGTGCCAGCAGCCAAGAGACCGGCGGCCCCTACAATGAGCAGTTCTTC.

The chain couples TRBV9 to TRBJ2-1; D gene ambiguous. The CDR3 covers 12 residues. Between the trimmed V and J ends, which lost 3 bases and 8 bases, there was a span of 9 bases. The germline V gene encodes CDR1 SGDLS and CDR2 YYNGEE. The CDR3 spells CASSANADEQFF. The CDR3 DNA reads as TGTGCCAGCAGCGCTAACGCAGATGAGCAGTTCTTC. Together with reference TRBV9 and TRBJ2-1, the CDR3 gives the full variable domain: DSGVTQTPKHLITATGQRVTLRCSPRSGDLSVYWYQQSLDQGLQFLIQYYNGEERAKGNILERFSAQQFPDLHSELNLSSLELGDSALYFCASSANADEQFFGPGTRLTVL.

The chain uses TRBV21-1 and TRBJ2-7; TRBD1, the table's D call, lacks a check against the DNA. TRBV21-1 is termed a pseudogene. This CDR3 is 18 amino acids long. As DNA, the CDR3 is TGTGCCAGCAGCAAAGGAGGCACTTTGACAGGGGGCGAGTACGAGCAGTACTTC. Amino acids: CASSKGGTLTGGEYEQYF.

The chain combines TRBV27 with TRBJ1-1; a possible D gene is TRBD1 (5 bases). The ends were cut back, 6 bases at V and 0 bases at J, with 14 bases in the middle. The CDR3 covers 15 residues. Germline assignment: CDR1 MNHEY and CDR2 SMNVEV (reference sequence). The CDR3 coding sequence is TGTGCCAGCAGGAGGGGCCGGTCGGTGAACACTGAAGCTTTCTTT. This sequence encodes CASRRGRSVNTEAFF.

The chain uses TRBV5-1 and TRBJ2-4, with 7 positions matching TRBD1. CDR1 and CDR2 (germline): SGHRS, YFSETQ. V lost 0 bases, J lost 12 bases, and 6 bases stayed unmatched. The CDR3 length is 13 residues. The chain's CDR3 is CASSLGQGADQYF. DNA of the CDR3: TGCGCCAGCAGCTTGGGACAGGGCGCGGATCAGTACTTC. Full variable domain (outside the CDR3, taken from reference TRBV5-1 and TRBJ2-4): KAGVTQTPRYLIKTRGQQVTLSCSPISGHRSVSWYQQTPGQGLQFLFEYFSETQRNKGNFPGRFSGRQFSNSRSEMNVSTLELGDSALYLCASSLGQGADQYFGAGTRLSVL.

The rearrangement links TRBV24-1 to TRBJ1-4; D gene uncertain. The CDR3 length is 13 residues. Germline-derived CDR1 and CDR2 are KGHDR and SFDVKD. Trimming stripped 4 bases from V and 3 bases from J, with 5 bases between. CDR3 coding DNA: TGTGCCACCAGTGAATCCGCTAATGAAAAACTGTTTTTT. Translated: CATSESANEKLFF.

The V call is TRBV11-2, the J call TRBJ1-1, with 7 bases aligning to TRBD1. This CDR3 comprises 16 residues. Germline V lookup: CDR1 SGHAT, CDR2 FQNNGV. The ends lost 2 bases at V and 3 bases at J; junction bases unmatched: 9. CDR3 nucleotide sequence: TGTGCCAGCAGCTTAAACAGGGGTGGGGGGCACACTGAAGCTTTCTTT. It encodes CASSLNRGGGHTEAFF.

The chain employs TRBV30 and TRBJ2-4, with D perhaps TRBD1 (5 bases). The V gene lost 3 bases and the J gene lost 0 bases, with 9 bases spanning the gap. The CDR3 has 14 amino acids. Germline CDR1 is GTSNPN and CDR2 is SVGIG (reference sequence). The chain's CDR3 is CAWRTTAAKNIQYF. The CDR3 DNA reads TGTGCCTGGAGGACGACAGCAGCCAAAAACATTCAGTACTTC. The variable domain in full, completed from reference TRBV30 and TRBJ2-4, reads SQTIHQWPATLVQPVGSPLSLECTVEGTSNPNLYWYRQAAGRGLQLLFYSVGIGQISSEVPQNLSASRPQDRQFILSSKKLLLSDSGFYLCAWRTTAAKNIQYFGAGTRLSVL.

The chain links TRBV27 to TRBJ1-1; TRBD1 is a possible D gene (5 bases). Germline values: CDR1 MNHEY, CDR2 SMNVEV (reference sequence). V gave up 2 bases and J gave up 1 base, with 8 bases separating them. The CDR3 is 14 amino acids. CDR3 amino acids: CASSLIGQNTEAFF. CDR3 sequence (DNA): TGTGCCAGCAGTTTAATCGGACAGAACACTGAAGCTTTCTTT.

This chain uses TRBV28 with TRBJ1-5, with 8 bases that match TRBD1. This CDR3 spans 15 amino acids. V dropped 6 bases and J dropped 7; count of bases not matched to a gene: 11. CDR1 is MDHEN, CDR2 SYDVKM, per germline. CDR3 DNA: TGTGCCAGCAGCCGTGATTCAGGGGGCGGCCAGCCCCAGCATTTT. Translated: CASSRDSGGGQPQHF.

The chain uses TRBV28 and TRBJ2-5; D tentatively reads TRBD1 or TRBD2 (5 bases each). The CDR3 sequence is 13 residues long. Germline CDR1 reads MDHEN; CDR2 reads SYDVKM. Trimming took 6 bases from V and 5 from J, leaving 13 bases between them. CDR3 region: CASRGTAKETQYF. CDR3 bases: TGTGCCAGCAGGGGGACGGCCAAGGAGACCCAGTACTTC.

As DNA, the CDR3 is TGTGCCAGCAGCTTGTTAGTCCCGGAGAACACTGAAGCTTTCTTT. Translated: CASSLLVPENTEAFF. The chain couples TRBV5-5 to TRBJ1-1; the D is unclear. V lost 1 base, J lost 1 base, and 11 bases lay in between. The germline CDR1 and CDR2 sequences are SGHKS and YYEKEE (reference sequence). The CDR3 spans 15 residues. Full variable domain (remainder filled in from reference TRBV5-5 and TRBJ1-1): DAGVTQSPTHLIKTRGQQVTLRCSPISGHKSVSWYQQVLGQGPQFIFQYYEKEERGRGNFPDRFSARQFPNYSSELNVNALLLGDSALYLCASSLLVPENTEAFFGQGTRLTVV.

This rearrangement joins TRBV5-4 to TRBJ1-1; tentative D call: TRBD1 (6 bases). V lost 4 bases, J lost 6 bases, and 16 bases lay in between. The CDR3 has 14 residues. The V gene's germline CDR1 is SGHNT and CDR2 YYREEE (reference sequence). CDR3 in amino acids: CASSAYYRVSEAFF. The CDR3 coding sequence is TGTGCCAGCAGCGCGTACTACAGGGTATCTGAAGCTTTCTTT.

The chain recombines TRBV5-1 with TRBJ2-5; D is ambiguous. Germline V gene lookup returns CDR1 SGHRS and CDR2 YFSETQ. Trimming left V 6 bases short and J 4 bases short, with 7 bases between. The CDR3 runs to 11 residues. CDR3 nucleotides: TGCGCCAGCATAGATGGAGAGACCCAGTACTTC. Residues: CASIDGETQYF.

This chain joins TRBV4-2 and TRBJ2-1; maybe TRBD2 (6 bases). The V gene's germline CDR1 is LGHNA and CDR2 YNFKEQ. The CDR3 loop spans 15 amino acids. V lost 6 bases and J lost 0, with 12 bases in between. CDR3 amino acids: CASSPRLVSYNEQFF. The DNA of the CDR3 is TGTGCCAGCAGTCCTAGACTAGTCTCCTACAATGAGCAGTTCTTC.

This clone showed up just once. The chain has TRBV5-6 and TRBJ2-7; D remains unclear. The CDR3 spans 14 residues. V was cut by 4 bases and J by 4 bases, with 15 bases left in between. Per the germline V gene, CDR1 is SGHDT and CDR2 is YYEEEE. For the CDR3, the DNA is TGTGCCAGCAGCCACGCTCTACGGGCATACGAGCAGTACTTC. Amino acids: CASSHALRAYEQYF.

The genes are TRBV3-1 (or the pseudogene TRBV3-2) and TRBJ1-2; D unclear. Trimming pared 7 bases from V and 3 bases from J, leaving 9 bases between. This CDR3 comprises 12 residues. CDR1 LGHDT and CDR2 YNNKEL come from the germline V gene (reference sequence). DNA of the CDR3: TGTGCCAGCACTTCCAGTGACTATGGCTACACCTTC. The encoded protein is CASTSSDYGYTF.

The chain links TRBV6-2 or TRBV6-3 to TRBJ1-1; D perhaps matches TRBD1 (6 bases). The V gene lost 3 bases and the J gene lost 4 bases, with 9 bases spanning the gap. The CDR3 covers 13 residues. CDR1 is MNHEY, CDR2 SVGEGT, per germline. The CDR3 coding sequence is TGTGCCAGCAGTTATCAGGGGCCCACTGAAGCTTTCTTT. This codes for CASSYQGPTEAFF.

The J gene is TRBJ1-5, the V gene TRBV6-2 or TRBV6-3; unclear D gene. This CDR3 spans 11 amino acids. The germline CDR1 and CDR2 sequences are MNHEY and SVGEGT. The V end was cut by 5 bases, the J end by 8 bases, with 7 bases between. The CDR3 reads CASSTREPQHF. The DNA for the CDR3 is TGTGCCAGCAGTACTCGGGAGCCCCAGCATTTT.

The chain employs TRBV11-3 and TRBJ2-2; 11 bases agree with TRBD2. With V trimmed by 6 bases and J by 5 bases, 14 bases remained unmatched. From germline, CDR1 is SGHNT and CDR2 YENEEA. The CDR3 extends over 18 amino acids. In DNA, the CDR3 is TGTGCCAGCAGGAGACAGGGTACTAGCGGGAGCAGTACCGGGGAGCTGTTTTTT. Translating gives CASRRQGTSGSSTGELFF.

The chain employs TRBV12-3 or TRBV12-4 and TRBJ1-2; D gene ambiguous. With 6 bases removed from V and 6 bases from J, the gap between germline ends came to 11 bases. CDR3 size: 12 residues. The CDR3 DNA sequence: TGTGCCAGCAGCGGCAGACTGGATGGCTACACCTTC. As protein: CASSGRLDGYTF.

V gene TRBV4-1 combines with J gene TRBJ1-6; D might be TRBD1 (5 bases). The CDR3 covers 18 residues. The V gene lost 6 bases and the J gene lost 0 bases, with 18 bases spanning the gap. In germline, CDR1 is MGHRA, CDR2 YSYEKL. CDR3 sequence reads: CASRPGGSPSSYNSPLHF. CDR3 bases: TGCGCCAGCAGGCCCGGGGGGTCCCCGAGCTCCTATAATTCACCCCTCCACTTT.

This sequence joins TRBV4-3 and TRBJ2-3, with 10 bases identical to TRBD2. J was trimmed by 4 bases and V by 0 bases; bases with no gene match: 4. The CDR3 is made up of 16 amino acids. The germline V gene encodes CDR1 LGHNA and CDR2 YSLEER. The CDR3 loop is CASSQDSSGSADTQYF. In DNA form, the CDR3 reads TGCGCCAGCAGCCAAGATTCTAGCGGGAGTGCAGATACGCAGTATTTT.

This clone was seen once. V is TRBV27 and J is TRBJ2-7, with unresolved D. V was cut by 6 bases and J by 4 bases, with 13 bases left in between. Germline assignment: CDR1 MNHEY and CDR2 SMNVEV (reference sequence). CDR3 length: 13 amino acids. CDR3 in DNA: TGTGCCAGCAGCACTACCTACAAATACGAGCAGTACTTC. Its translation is CASSTTYKYEQYF.